This is a list of T cell receptor beta chains from one sample in a study of PD-1 blockade in classical Hodgkin lymphoma. The table came from immunoSEQ multiplex PCR; TCRdb's copy has only in-frame clones and leaves some out. In the table there are over 50,000 clones, roughly 73% of which are singletons. Source: peripheral blood mononuclear cells (PBMCs), taken before the second cycle of nivolumab. The source is a human donor with classical Hodgkin lymphoma. CDR3s include the opening cysteine and the closing phenylalanine or tryptophan. The order of the fields is clone size, V gene, D gene, J gene, CDR3 DNA, CDR3 protein. D genes are given only for firm matches. Rows give clone size only sometimes, using once, few, many, or a class for an expanded clone.

>.|TRBV7-8|TRBD2|TRBJ2-5
TGTGCCAGCAGTCGTGGGACTAGCGGGAGGTCGGAGACCCAGTACTTC
CASSRGTSGRSETQYF
>.|TRBV27|.|TRBJ2-3
TGTGCCAGCAGTTTAAGGCCAGGGAACACAGATACGCAGTATTTT
CASSLRPGNTDTQYF
>.|TRBV6-6|TRBD1|TRBJ1-2
TGTGCCAGCAGCCGCGGACAGGGAGGATATGGCTACACCTTC
CASSRGQGGYGYTF
>.|TRBV6-1|TRBD1|TRBJ2-7
TGTGCCAGCAGTCTCCGGACAGGGGGCCCCTACGAGCAGTACTTC
CASSLRTGGPYEQYF
>.|TRBV29-1|TRBD1|TRBJ2-7
TGCAGCGTTTCAGGACAGGGCAGCTCCTACGAGCAGTACTTC
CSVSGQGSSYEQYF
>.|TRBV7-9|TRBD2|TRBJ2-3
TGTGCCAGCAGCCCTAGCGGGGGTGCAGATACGCAGTATTTT
CASSPSGGADTQYF
>.|TRBV7-9|.|TRBJ2-5
TGTGCCAGCAGTTCCATTCAAGAGACCCAGTACTTC
CASSSIQETQYF
>.|TRBV19|.|TRBJ2-3
TGTGCCAGTACTATGCGGGCTCGGACAGATACGCAGTATTTT
CASTMRARTDTQYF
>.|TRBV7-9|TRBD1|TRBJ1-5
TGTGCCAGCAGCTGGCAGGGGGTCGATCAGCCCCAGCATTTT
CASSWQGVDQPQHF
>.|TRBV11-1|TRBD1|TRBJ2-7
TGTGCCAGCAGCTTGACAGGGGGGGCCTACGAGCAGTACTTC
CASSLTGGAYEQYF
>few|TRBV9|.|TRBJ1-1
TGTGCCAGCAGAGGACAGTCCGGGGTAGCTTTCTTT
CASRGQSGVAFF
>once|TRBV9|TRBD1|TRBJ2-5
TGTGCCAGCAGCTCTTGGACAGGGGAGACCCAGTACTTC
CASSSWTGETQYF
>.|TRBV27|TRBD2|TRBJ2-7
TGTGCCAGCAGTCTAAGACTAGCCTCCTACGAGCAGTACTTC
CASSLRLASYEQYF
>.|TRBV19|.|TRBJ1-3
TGTGCCAGTAGTACCCCTGGCGCACCCTCTGGAAACACCATATATTTT
CASSTPGAPSGNTIYF
>.|TRBV18|.|TRBJ2-5
TGTGCCAGCTCACCAATGGAAGAGACCCAGTACTTC
CASSPMEETQYF
>.|TRBV18|.|TRBJ2-1
TGTGCCAGCTCACCACTGAGACTCAACGAGCAGTCCTACAATGAGCAGTTCTTC
CASSPLRLNEQSYNEQFF
>.|TRBV6-5|.|TRBJ2-5
TGTGCCAGCAGTTCTACAGGGTTGGGCGAGACCCAGTACTTC
CASSSTGLGETQYF
>.|TRBV7-3|TRBD2|TRBJ2-7
TGTGCCAGCAGCTTACAAGGCGGGAGTGGCTACGAGCAGTACTTC
CASSLQGGSGYEQYF
>.|TRBV10-3|.|TRBJ1-2
TGTGCCATCAGTGAGTCCGCCGGGGGGATACACTATGGCTACACCTTC
CAISESAGGIHYGYTF
>.|TRBV30|.|TRBJ2-4
TGTGCCTGGAGTGGGCTAGCCAAAAACATTCAGTACTTC
CAWSGLAKNIQYF
>.|TRBV27|TRBD1|TRBJ2-3
TGTGCCAGCAGTTTACAACTCTGGGACAGGCTGCAGTATTTT
CASSLQLWDRLQYF
>once|TRBV11-2|.|TRBJ2-2
TGTGCCAGCAGCTTAGTTGGGGGGCGGTCCGGGGAGCTGTTTTTT
CASSLVGGRSGELFF
>.|TRBV7-8|TRBD1|TRBJ1-4
TGTGCCAGCAGCTTAGGGGACAGATCTGAAAAACTGTTTTTT
CASSLGDRSEKLFF
>.|TRBV27|.|TRBJ2-5
TGTGCCAGCAGTTATCTGGGGCGAGAGACCCAGTACTTC
CASSYLGRETQYF
>.|TRBV7-2|TRBD2|TRBJ2-3
TGTGCCAGCAGCCGAAGGGAGGCTAGCGGGAGTCCCAGCACGCAGTATTTT
CASSRREASGSPSTQYF
>once|TRBV6-6|.|TRBJ2-7
TGTGCCAGCAGTTACGGCGGCAGATTCTCCTACGAGCAGTACTTC
CASSYGGRFSYEQYF
>.|TRBV7-9|.|TRBJ1-1
TGTGCCAGCAGCCCCCTAGGCATACTTGCAGCTTTCTTT
CASSPLGILAAFF
>.|TRBV28|TRBD1|TRBJ2-5
TGTGCCATTAAGACAGGGCCAGAGACCCAGTACTTC
CAIKTGPETQYF
>.|TRBV4-2|.|TRBJ2-3
TGTGCCAGCAGCCAAGGGACGGGCACAGATACGCAGTATTTT
CASSQGTGTDTQYF
>.|TRBV6-1|TRBD1|TRBJ1-4
TGTGCCAGTAGGACAGGGGCAACTAATGAAAAACTGTTTTTT
CASRTGATNEKLFF
>.|TRBV7-9|.|TRBJ2-2
TGTGCCAGCAGCACCCCTTACGGGGGCGAGGACACCGGGGAGCTGTTTTTT
CASSTPYGGEDTGELFF
>few|TRBV30|.|TRBJ1-3
TGTGCCTGGACACAGGGAAATGGAAACACCATATATTTT
CAWTQGNGNTIYF
>.|TRBV19|.|TRBJ2-7
TGTGCCAGTAGTGCGAGGGGGGAACTTTACGAGCAGTACTTC
CASSARGELYEQYF
>.|TRBV11-2|.|TRBJ1-1
TGTGCCAGCAGCTTATCGTTTGGGGGGGTGGTGACTGAAGCTTTCTTT
CASSLSFGGVVTEAFF
>.|TRBV10-1|.|TRBJ2-7
TGCGCCAGCAGTGAAAGGCAGTCCTACGAGCAGTACTTC
CASSERQSYEQYF
>few|TRBV11-2|.|TRBJ1-1
TGTGCCAGCAGCTCCGGTGGGACGGCCTTCGTTGGAGCTTTCTTT
CASSSGGTAFVGAFF
>.|TRBV5-1|TRBD1|TRBJ1-1
TGCGCCAGCAGGGGTACAGAAGACAGGGGAGCTTTCTTT
CASRGTEDRGAFF
>.|TRBV6-7|.|TRBJ1-5
TGTGCCAGCAGTTACAACGATCATAGTAGCAATCAGCCCCAGCATTTT
CASSYNDHSSNQPQHF